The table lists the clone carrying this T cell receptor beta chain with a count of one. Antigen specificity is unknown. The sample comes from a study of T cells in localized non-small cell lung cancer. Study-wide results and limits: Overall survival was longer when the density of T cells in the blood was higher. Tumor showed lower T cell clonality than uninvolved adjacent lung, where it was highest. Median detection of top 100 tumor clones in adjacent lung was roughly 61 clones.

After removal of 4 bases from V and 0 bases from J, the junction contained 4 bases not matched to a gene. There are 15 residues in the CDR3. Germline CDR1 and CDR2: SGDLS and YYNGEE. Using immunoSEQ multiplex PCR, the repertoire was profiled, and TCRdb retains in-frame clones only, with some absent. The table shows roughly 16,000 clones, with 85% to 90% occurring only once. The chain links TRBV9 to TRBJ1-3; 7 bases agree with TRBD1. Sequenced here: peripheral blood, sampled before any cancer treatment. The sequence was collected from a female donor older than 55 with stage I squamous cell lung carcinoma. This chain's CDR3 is CASSPNRGSGNTIYF. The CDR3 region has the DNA TGTGCCAGCAGCCCCAACAGGGGCTCTGGAAACACCATATATTTT. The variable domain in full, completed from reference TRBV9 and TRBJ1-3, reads DSGVTQTPKHLITATGQRVTLRCSPRSGDLSVYWYQQSLDQGLQFLIQYYNGEERAKGNILERFSAQQFPDLHSELNLSSLELGDSALYFCASSPNRGSGNTIYFGEGSWLTVV.